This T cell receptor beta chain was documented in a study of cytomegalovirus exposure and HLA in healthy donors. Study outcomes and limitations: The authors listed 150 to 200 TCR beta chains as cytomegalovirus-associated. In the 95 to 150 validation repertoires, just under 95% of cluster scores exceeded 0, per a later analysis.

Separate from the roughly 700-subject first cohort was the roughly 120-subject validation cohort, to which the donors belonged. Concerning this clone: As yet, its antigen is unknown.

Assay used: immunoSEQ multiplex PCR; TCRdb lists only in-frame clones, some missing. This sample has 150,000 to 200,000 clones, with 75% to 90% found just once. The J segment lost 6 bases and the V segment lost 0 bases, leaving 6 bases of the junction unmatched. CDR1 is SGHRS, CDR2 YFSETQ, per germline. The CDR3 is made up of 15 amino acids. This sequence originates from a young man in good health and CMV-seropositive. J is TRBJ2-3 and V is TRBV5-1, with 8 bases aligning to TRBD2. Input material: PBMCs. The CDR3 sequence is CASSLAGGSRDTQYF. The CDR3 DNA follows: TGCGCCAGCAGCTTGGCGGGGGGGTCTCGGGATACGCAGTATTTT.